The rows below give T cell receptor beta chains drawn from one sample of a study of molecular identifiers for immune sequencing clone quantification. TCRdb fed the PCR reads into MiXCR, producing one record per CDR3 protein. The profile shows around 65,000 distinct CDR3 sequences, roughly 18% of them singletons. The sequenced material came from naive CD8+ T cells from blood, with Jurkat cell RNA spiked in. These receptors all stem from a human donor in good health. Some libraries in this study had Jurkat cell RNA spiked in. Both conserved end residues are part of each CDR3. D genes are given only for firm matches. Clone size is stated in some rows and not others, as once, few, many or a class when expanded.

v_call	d_call	cdr3_length	clone_size	j_call	cdr3_aa	cdr3_nt
TRBV10-3	-	14	many	TRBJ2-3	CAISDGWSTDTQYF	TGTGCCATCAGTGACGGTTGGAGCACAGATACGCAGTATTTT
TRBV5-1	-	15	few	TRBJ2-1	CASSFGDTHYNEQFF	TGCGCCAGCAGCTTCGGGGACACCCACTACAATGAGCAGTTCTTC
TRBV6-5	TRBD2	16	-	TRBJ2-7	CASSYSAGTSYYEQYF	TGTGCCAGCAGTTACTCGGCCGGGACTAGTTACTACGAGCAGTACTTC
TRBV3-1	TRBD1	16	few	TRBJ2-7	CASSQDLAGGPYEQYF	TGTGCCAGCAGCCAAGATCTGGCAGGGGGCCCCTACGAGCAGTACTTC
TRBV7-9	-	15	-	TRBJ2-1	CASSSPVPRIGEQFF	TGTGCCAGCAGCTCCCCCGTTCCCCGAATTGGTGAGCAGTTCTTC
TRBV4-1	-	18	-	TRBJ2-7	CASRQGRLGRTASYEQYF	TGCGCCAGCAGGCAAGGGAGGCTTGGGAGGACGGCCTCCTACGAGCAGTACTTC
TRBV3-1	TRBD2	17	many	TRBJ2-5	CASSQSLAGGSQETQYF	TGTGCCAGCAGCCAAAGTCTAGCGGGAGGGAGCCAAGAGACCCAGTACTTC
TRBV7-3	TRBD1	13	-	TRBJ1-1	CVSRFPGTVEAFF	TGTGTCAGCAGGTTTCCCGGGACAGTTGAAGCTTTCTTT
TRBV27	TRBD1	15	-	TRBJ2-7	CASSAGTGGSYEQYF	TGTGCCAGCAGTGCCGGGACAGGGGGATCCTACGAGCAGTACTTC
TRBV9	-	15	few	TRBJ2-1	CASSVEGLAYNEQFF	TGTGCCAGCAGCGTAGAAGGGCTCGCCTACAATGAGCAGTTCTTC
TRBV13	-	16	-	TRBJ2-2	CASSTASAPNTGELFF	TGTGCCAGCAGCACGGCTAGCGCCCCGAACACCGGGGAGCTGTTTTTT
TRBV25-1	-	15	few	TRBJ2-2	CASSDLREGTGELFF	TGTGCCAGCAGTGACCTTCGAGAGGGCACCGGGGAGCTGTTTTTT
TRBV2	TRBD1	15	-	TRBJ1-1	CASRGTVGFGTEAFF	TGTGCCAGCAGAGGGACAGTGGGTTTCGGCACTGAAGCTTTCTTT
TRBV7-2	TRBD2	15	many	TRBJ2-1	CASRPGTSVYNEQFF	TGTGCCAGCAGACCCGGGACTAGTGTCTACAATGAGCAGTTCTTC
TRBV4-1	-	13	many	TRBJ2-1	CASSQVGVDEQFF	TGCGCCAGCAGCCAAGTTGGGGTTGATGAGCAGTTCTTC
TRBV20-1	-	13	few	TRBJ2-7	CSAGHSSSYEQYF	TGCAGTGCTGGCCACTCTAGCTCCTACGAGCAGTACTTC
TRBV21-1	-	14	many	TRBJ2-7	CASSSFPNSYEQYF	TGTGCCAGCAGCAGCTTCCCAAACTCCTACGAGCAGTACTTC
TRBV11-3	-	11	many	TRBJ2-7	CASSEGGEQYF	TGTGCCAGCAGCGAAGGGGGCGAGCAGTACTTC
TRBV10-3	-	12	few	TRBJ2-7	CAISPEAYEQYF	TGTGCCATCAGCCCAGAGGCCTACGAGCAGTACTTC
TRBV19	-	15	-	TRBJ1-3	CAGSAGPSSGNTIYF	TGTGCCGGTAGTGCTGGGCCCAGCTCTGGAAACACCATATATTTT
TRBV6-4	TRBD2	14	few	TRBJ2-1	CASRGGGPGNEQFF	TGTGCCAGCCGGGGGGGAGGGCCAGGGAATGAGCAGTTCTTC
TRBV5-7	-	13	-	TRBJ2-5	CASSFNSQETQYF	TGTGCCAGCAGCTTTAACAGCCAAGAGACCCAGTACTTC
TRBV28	-	19	-	TRBJ2-5	CASAGRNPALVTSQETQYF	TGTGCAAGCGCAGGGCGCAACCCGGCGCTCGTAACGTCCCAAGAGACCCAGTACTTC
TRBV7-8	-	13	-	TRBJ2-5	CASCLGVQETQYF	TGTGCCAGCTGCTTAGGGGTCCAAGAGACCCAGTACTTT
TRBV7-9	TRBD1	18	many	TRBJ2-7	CASSSTLTDRADRYEQYF	TGTGCCAGCAGCTCGACCCTCACGGACAGGGCCGACAGATACGAGCAGTACTTC
TRBV4-1	-	15	few	TRBJ2-7	CASSQDLQAGDERYF	TGCGCCAGCAGCCAAGATTTACAGGCGGGCGACGAGCGGTACTTC
TRBV27	-	14	-	TRBJ1-6	CASRPGLDNSPLHF	TGTGCCAGCAGGCCGGGACTGGATAATTCACCCCTCCACTTT
TRBV7-9	-	12	many	TRBJ2-5	CASSESVETQYF	TGTGCCAGCTCCGAATCGGTAGAGACCCAGTACTTC
TRBV7-8	TRBD2	19	many	TRBJ2-3	CASSLDLWTSGDGTDTQYF	TGTGCCAGCAGCTTAGACCTCTGGACTAGCGGGGATGGCACAGATACGCAGTATTTT
TRBV12-3/TRBV12-4	TRBD1	15	-	TRBJ1-1	CASSPKQGLGTEAFF	TGTGCCAGCAGCCCAAAACAGGGGTTAGGCACTGAAGCTTTCTTT
TRBV5-4	-	18	many	TRBJ2-2	CASSLRLNRDANTGELFF	TGTGCCAGCAGCTTAAGACTGAACCGCGATGCGAACACCGGGGAGCTGTTTTTT
TRBV7-6	-	14	few	TRBJ2-5	CASSLVRVVETQYF	TGTGCCAGCAGCTTAGTTAGGGTGGTTGAGACCCAGTACTTC
TRBV7-9	-	13	many	TRBJ2-7	CASSFRSADEQYF	TGTGCCAGCAGCTTTCGGTCCGCGGACGAGCAGTACTTC
TRBV20-1	-	13	-	TRBJ2-7	CSADSGNSYEQYF	TGCAGTGCTGACTCCGGGAACTCCTACGAGCAGTACTTC
TRBV2	TRBD1	15	-	TRBJ2-7	CASSEWAGGRYEQYF	TGTGCCAGCAGTGAATGGGCAGGGGGCCGATACGAGCAGTACTTC
TRBV7-8	-	15	many	TRBJ2-3	CASSPSVGVEDTQYF	TGTGCCAGCAGCCCGTCGGTCGGGGTGGAAGATACGCAGTATTTT
TRBV30	-	14	many	TRBJ2-1	CAWSYSSSYNEQFF	TGTGCCTGGAGTTACAGCTCGTCATACAATGAGCAGTTCTTC
TRBV7-2	TRBD1	14	many	TRBJ2-7	CASSSDRGSYEQYF	TGTGCCAGCAGCTCGGACAGGGGATCCTACGAGCAGTACTTC
TRBV27	TRBD2	15	many	TRBJ2-7	CASRPSGTSSYEQYF	TGTGCCAGCAGACCCAGCGGGACCAGCTCCTACGAGCAGTACTTC
TRBV21-1	-	14	many	TRBJ2-7	CASSKIPGAYEQYF	TGCGCCAGCAGCAAGATACCGGGGGCCTACGAGCAGTACTTC
TRBV4-3	TRBD1	15	many	TRBJ1-4	CASSSTGTVNEKLFF	TGCGCCAGCAGCTCGACTGGGACAGTTAATGAAAAACTGTTTTTT
TRBV7-9	-	13	many	TRBJ2-5	CASSYSFQETQYF	TGTGCCAGCAGCTACAGCTTTCAAGAGACCCAGTACTTC
TRBV6-5	-	14	many	TRBJ2-1	CASSYDPLYNEQFF	TGTGCCAGCAGTTACGATCCACTTTACAATGAGCAGTTCTTC
TRBV6-5	-	13	-	TRBJ2-5	CASSSDWGETQYF	TGTGCCAGCAGTTCCGACTGGGGGGAGACCCAGTACTTC
TRBV12-3/TRBV12-4	-	14	many	TRBJ2-4	CASSLSASGDIQYF	TGTGCCAGCAGTTTATCGGCTAGTGGTGACATTCAGTACTTC
TRBV6-2/TRBV6-3	-	11	-	TRBJ1-1	CASSWGAEAFF	TGTGCCAGCAGTTGGGGCGCTGAAGCTTTCTTT
TRBV4-1	-	13	many	TRBJ1-1	CASSQDRRGGAFF	TGCGCCAGCAGCCAAGATAGGCGAGGGGGGGCTTTCTTT
TRBV29-1	-	11	many	TRBJ2-7	CSAHLGYEQYF	TGCAGCGCCCATCTGGGATACGAGCAGTACTTC
TRBV7-6	-	13	-	TRBJ2-7	CASSLSLSREQYF	TGTGCCAGCAGCCTGTCTCTAAGTCGGGAGCAGTACTTC
TRBV4-3	TRBD2	17	many	TRBJ2-7	CASSQGKTGLAAYEQYF	TGCGCCAGCAGCCAAGGAAAAACGGGACTAGCGGCGTACGAGCAGTACTTC
TRBV7-9	-	13	many	TRBJ2-3	CASSREGTDTQYF	TGTGCCAGTTCTCGAGAGGGAACAGATACGCAGTATTTT
TRBV6-2/TRBV6-3	-	13	-	TRBJ2-1	CASSLAGYNERFF	TGTGCCAGCAGCCTAGCTGGCTACAATGAGCGGTTCTTC
TRBV7-9	TRBD2	16	many	TRBJ2-3	CASSLDPSGDTDTQYF	TGTGCCAGCAGCTTAGATCCTAGCGGAGACACAGATACGCAGTATTTT
TRBV7-9	TRBD2	16	-	TRBJ2-2	CASSSPGTRVTGELFF	TGTGCCAGCAGCTCCCCCGGGACTAGGGTCACCGGGGAGCTGTTTTTT